The 5 T cell receptor beta chains listed next were all sequenced from one sample in a study of control samples from healthy donors and cancer patients. Libraries were prepared by immunoSEQ multiplex PCR; TCRdb keeps only in-frame clonotypes and omits some of them. This sample has approximately 87,000 clones, with 90% to 95% found just once. Sequencing input: blood. Receptors originate from a middle-aged man in good health.

The CDR3, as DNA: TGTGCCAGCAGCGCCGGACAGTTTAATCAGCCCCAGCATTTT. As protein: CASSAGQFNQPQHF. V gene TRBV7-9 combines with J gene TRBJ1-5, with D tentatively TRBD1 (6 bases). The CDR3 extends over 14 amino acids. V was cut by 5 bases and J by 4 bases, with 12 bases left in between. Per the germline V gene, CDR1 is SEHNR and CDR2 is FQNEAQ (reference sequence).

The CDR3 DNA reads TGTGCCAGCGGACGCCCGGGCCTCCAAGAGACCCAGTACTTC. This codes for CASGRPGLQETQYF. The chain has TRBV5-4 and TRBJ2-5; D remains unclear. CDR3 length: 14 amino acids. Germline CDR1 is SGHNT and CDR2 is YYREEE (reference sequence). Trimming took 7 bases from V and 1 from J, leaving 14 bases between them.

The V call is TRBV6-2 or TRBV6-3, the J call TRBJ2-4; 9 bases are a match to TRBD1. Germline loops: CDR1 MNHEY, CDR2 SVGEGT. V trimming: 0 bases; J trimming: 3 bases; junction bases outside the gene matches: 3. The CDR3 is 16 residues long. CDR3 DNA sequence: TGTGCCAGCAGTTACTCGGGACAGGGAAGCAAAAACATTCAGTACTTC. Protein product: CASSYSGQGSKNIQYF.

The chain combines TRBV30 with TRBJ1-1, with 8 bases fitting TRBD1. Per germline, CDR1 GTSNPN and CDR2 SVGIG (reference sequence). This CDR3 has 14 residues. Trimming removed 7 bases from V and 3 bases from J; junction bases left unmatched: 10. This CDR3 reads CASAHGQGYTEAFF. CDR3 DNA: TGTGCCTCCGCTCACGGACAGGGATACACTGAAGCTTTCTTT. Together with reference TRBV30 and TRBJ1-1, the CDR3 gives the full variable domain: SQTIHQWPATLVQPVGSPLSLECTVEGTSNPNLYWYRQAAGRGLQLLFYSVGIGQISSEVPQNLSASRPQDRQFILSSKKLLLSDSGFYLCASAHGQGYTEAFFGQGTRLTVV.

The chain combines TRBV24-1 with TRBJ2-3; D may be TRBD1 (6 bases). Germline V CDR1 and CDR2: KGHDR, SFDVKD. Deletions cut 8 bases from V and 4 bases from J, with 15 bases between. CDR3 length equals 14 residues. CDR3 protein: CATKQGMNSDTQYF. CDR3 coding DNA: TGTGCCACCAAGCAGGGGATGAACTCAGATACGCAGTATTTT.